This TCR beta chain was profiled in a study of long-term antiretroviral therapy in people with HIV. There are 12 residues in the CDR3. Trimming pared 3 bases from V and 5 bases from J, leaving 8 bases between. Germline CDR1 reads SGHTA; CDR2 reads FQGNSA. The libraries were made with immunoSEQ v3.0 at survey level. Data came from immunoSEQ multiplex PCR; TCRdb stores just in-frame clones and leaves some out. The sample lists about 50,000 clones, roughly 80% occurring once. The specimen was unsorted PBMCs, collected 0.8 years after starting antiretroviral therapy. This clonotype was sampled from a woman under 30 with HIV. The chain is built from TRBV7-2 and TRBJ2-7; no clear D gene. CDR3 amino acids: CASSFSGHEQYF. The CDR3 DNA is TGTGCCAGCAGCTTTTCGGGCCACGAGCAGTACTTC.